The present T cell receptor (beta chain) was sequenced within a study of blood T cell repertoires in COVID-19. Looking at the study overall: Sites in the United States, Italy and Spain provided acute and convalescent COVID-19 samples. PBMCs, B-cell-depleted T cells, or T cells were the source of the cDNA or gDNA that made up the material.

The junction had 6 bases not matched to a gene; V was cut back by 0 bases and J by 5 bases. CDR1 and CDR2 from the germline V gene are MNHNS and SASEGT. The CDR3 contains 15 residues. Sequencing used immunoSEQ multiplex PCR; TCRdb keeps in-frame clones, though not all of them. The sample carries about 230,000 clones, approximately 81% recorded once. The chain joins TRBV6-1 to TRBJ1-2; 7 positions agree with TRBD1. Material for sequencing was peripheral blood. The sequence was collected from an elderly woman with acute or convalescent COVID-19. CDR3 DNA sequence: TGTGCCAGCAGTGAAGCCCCGGGACAGCCTTATGGCTACACCTTC. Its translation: CASSEAPGQPYGYTF.